Listed here are 30 T cell receptor beta chains from one sample, sequenced in a study of T cell repertoires in cytomegalovirus infection. From the reads, TCRdb called clonotypes with MiXCR, one entry per CDR3 protein. Here the sample spans more than 500,000 distinct CDR3 sequences, approximately 15% being singletons. The sample consisted of CD8+ T cells from PBMCs. These TCRs come from a human donor in good health (CMV status not recorded). Some clones in this sample may be carry-over from other donors' samples.

This clonotype was recorded a few times. The CDR3 loop is CASSPQATEAFF. CDR3 sequence (DNA): TGTGCCAGCTCACCACAGGCCACAGAAGCTTTCTTT. The chain has TRBV18 and TRBJ1-1; D gene unclear. Trimming cost V 1 base and J 8 bases, with 8 bases left between them. The CDR3 contains 12 residues. Per germline, CDR1 KGHSH and CDR2 LQKENI. Full variable domain (remainder filled in from reference TRBV18 and TRBJ1-1): NAGVMQNPRHLVRRRGQEARLRCSPMKGHSHVYWYRQLPEEGLKFMVYLQKENIIDESGMPKERFSAEFPKEGPSILRIQQVVRGDSAAYFCASSPQATEAFFGQGTRLTVV.

The CDR3 reads CASSQVGGTDSYNEQFF. The CDR3 bases are TGTGCCAGCAGCCAGGTGGGCGGGACAGACTCCTACAATGAGCAGTTCTTC. The chain combines TRBV4-2 with TRBJ2-1; D possibly corresponds to TRBD1 (7 bases). Germline CDR1 reads LGHNA; CDR2 reads YNFKEQ. The V gene lost 3 bases and the J gene lost 0 bases, with 15 bases spanning the gap. The CDR3 has 17 amino acids.

The sample holds a few counts of this clonotype. The chain is built from TRBV27 and TRBJ1-1; D uncertain. Germline CDR1 MNHEY, CDR2 SMNVEV (reference sequence). This CDR3 spans 14 amino acids. V was trimmed by 1 base and J by 0 bases, leaving 6 bases between them. The CDR3 sequence: CASSLYPVNTEAFF. CDR3 bases: TGTGCCAGCAGTTTATACCCCGTGAACACTGAAGCTTTCTTT.

This clonotype was recorded a few times. The chain combines TRBV19 with TRBJ2-6; 7 positions match TRBD1. V shed 5 bases and J 0 bases; nucleotides not matched to a gene: 10. Germline values: CDR1 LNHDA, CDR2 SQIVND (reference sequence). The CDR3 totals 18 residues. The CDR3 DNA sequence: TGTGCCAGTAGTTACCTGGACAGGTCCCGCTCTGGGGCCAACGTCCTGACTTTC. Its translation is CASSYLDRSRSGANVLTF.

V gene TRBV6-1 combines with J gene TRBJ2-4; TRBD1 matches at 9 bases. Germline loops: CDR1 MNHNS, CDR2 SASEGT. This CDR3 contains 14 residues. Trimming removed 8 bases from V and 0 bases from J; junction bases left unmatched: 2. The CDR3 sequence is CASEDRGAKNIQYF. In DNA, the CDR3 is TGTGCCAGCGAGGACAGGGGAGCCAAAAACATTCAGTACTTC.

This clonotype has at least ten counts. The chain carries TRBV7-3 and TRBJ2-7; TRBD2 might be the D (5 bases). The CDR3 extends over 15 amino acids. V was shortened by 2 bases and J by 6 bases, with 17 bases between the two germline ends. Looked up from germline, CDR1 is SGHTA and CDR2 is FQGTGA. CDR3 protein: CASSLGGGPGSEQYF. CDR3 coding DNA: TGTGCCAGCAGCTTAGGAGGTGGGCCTGGGTCCGAGCAGTACTTC.

This clonotype was seen at least ten times. The chain links TRBV7-9 to TRBJ2-3, with TRBD1 matching over 9 bases. V dropped 5 bases and J dropped 0; count of bases not matched to a gene: 9. The CDR3 contains 17 residues. Germline-derived CDR1 and CDR2 are SEHNR and FQNEAQ (reference sequence). CDR3 nucleotide sequence: TGTGCCAGCAGCCCCGGGACAGGGTTTCAAAGCACAGATACGCAGTATTTT. Its protein product is CASSPGTGFQSTDTQYF.

This clonotype was counted a few times. CDR3 region: CASRRRENTEAFF. CDR3 DNA sequence: TGTGCCAGCAGGAGACGGGAGAACACTGAAGCTTTCTTT. The genes are TRBV2 and TRBJ1-1; D is ambiguous. There are 13 residues in the CDR3. V dropped 6 bases and J dropped 1 base, with 9 bases sitting between them. The germline V gene has CDR1 SNHLY and CDR2 FYNNEI.

The chain has TRBV5-1 and TRBJ2-5; D is uncertain. Trimming left V 3 bases short and J 0 bases short, with 6 bases between. The CDR3 contains 13 residues. Germline CDR1 reads SGHRS; CDR2 reads YFSETQ. As DNA, the CDR3 is TGCGCCAGCAGCTCGAAGTACCAAGAGACCCAGTACTTC. Translated, it gives CASSSKYQETQYF. Using reference TRBV5-1 and TRBJ2-5 for the parts outside the CDR3, the full variable domain is KAGVTQTPRYLIKTRGQQVTLSCSPISGHRSVSWYQQTPGQGLQFLFEYFSETQRNKGNFPGRFSGRQFSNSRSEMNVSTLELGDSALYLCASSSKYQETQYFGPGTRLLVL.

This clonotype turned up a few times. This chain links TRBV20-1 with TRBJ1-3; TRBD1 matches at 9 bases. The CDR3 is 13 amino acids. Trimming cost V 6 bases and J 4 bases; bases outside gene matches: 4. Per the germline V gene, CDR1 is DFQATT and CDR2 is SNEGSKA (reference sequence). CDR3 amino acids: CSARQGGGNTIYF. CDR3 in DNA: TGCAGTGCAAGACAGGGGGGGGGAAACACCATATATTTT.

The chain links TRBV3-1 to TRBJ2-5, with 14 bases that match TRBD2. There are 19 residues in the CDR3. CDR1 and CDR2 (germline): LGHDT, YNNKEL (reference sequence). V trimming: 4 bases; J trimming: 3 bases; junction bases outside the gene matches: 13. CDR3 DNA: TGTGCCAGCAGCCGGGGACTAGCGGGAGAGTGGTACGAAGAAGAGACCCAGTACTTC. Protein: CASSRGLAGEWYEEETQYF.

V is TRBV5-1 and J is TRBJ2-7; D might be TRBD2 (6 bases). This CDR3 spans 14 amino acids. Trimming stripped 6 bases from V and 6 bases from J, with 19 bases between. Germline V gene lookup returns CDR1 SGHRS and CDR2 YFSETQ. The CDR3 spells CASNRDSGGSEQYF. The CDR3, as DNA: TGCGCCAGCAACCGGGACTCCGGAGGATCCGAGCAGTACTTC.

In its sample, this clonotype was seen many times. The gene calls are TRBV28 and TRBJ1-5; 7 positions match TRBD1. The CDR3 sequence is 15 residues long. Germline V CDR1 and CDR2: MDHEN, SYDVKM. V shed 8 bases and J 2 bases; nucleotides not matched to a gene: 9. The chain's CDR3 is CASLGRGQGNQPQHF. The CDR3 region has the DNA TGTGCCAGCCTAGGAAGGGGGCAGGGCAATCAGCCCCAGCATTTT.

This clonotype was picked up many times. The chain links TRBV7-9 to TRBJ2-1, with a tentative D call TRBD2 (6 bases). CDR3 size: 15 residues. The germline V gene encodes CDR1 SEHNR and CDR2 FQNEAQ (reference sequence). Trimming removed 1 base from V and 3 bases from J, with 10 bases in between. The DNA of the CDR3 is TGTGCCAGCAGCTTAGTGGGACTGAACTACAATGAGCAGTTCTTC. Residues: CASSLVGLNYNEQFF. The variable domain in full, with the rest retrieved from reference TRBV7-9 and TRBJ2-1, is DTGVSQNPRHKITKRGQNVTFRCDPISEHNRLYWYRQTLGQGPEFLTYFQNEAQLEKSRLLSDRFSAERPKGSFSTLEIQRTEQGDSAMYLCASSLVGLNYNEQFFGPGTRLTVL.

The rearrangement uses TRBV5-1 and TRBJ2-1; D may be TRBD1 or TRBD2 (5 bases each). The CDR3 sequence is 15 residues long. Germline V gives CDR1 SGHRS, CDR2 YFSETQ. Trimming took 0 bases from V and 5 from J, leaving 12 bases between them. CDR3 nucleotides: TGCGCCAGCAGCTTGGTCAGGAGAGGGGACAATGAGCAGTTCTTC. Translation gives CASSLVRRGDNEQFF.

This chain links TRBV10-3 with TRBJ1-2; D unresolved. V shed 11 bases and J shed 4 bases, with 14 bases lying between them. Germline CDR1 and CDR2: ENHRY and SYGVKD. CDR3 size: 12 residues. CDR3 coding DNA: TGTGCCGCCCCCCGGGGAAGCTATGGCTACACCTTC. Protein product: CAAPRGSYGYTF.

The chain employs TRBV15 and TRBJ2-5; 12 bases are a match to TRBD2. The CDR3 consists of 17 residues. With V trimmed by 1 base and J by 5 bases, 8 bases remained unmatched. In germline, CDR1 is LNHNV, CDR2 YYDKDF (reference sequence). The CDR3: CATSRVPSGRDGETQYF. CDR3 nucleotides: TGTGCCACCAGCAGAGTACCTAGCGGGAGGGACGGGGAGACCCAGTACTTC. The full variable domain, in which reference TRBV15 and TRBJ2-5 provide the parts outside the CDR3, is DAMVIQNPRYQVTQFGKPVTLSCSQTLNHNVMYWYQQKSSQAPKLLFHYYDKDFNNEADTPDNFQSRRPNTSFCFLDIRSPGLGDTAMYLCATSRVPSGRDGETQYFGPGTRLLVL.

The V gene is TRBV27, the J gene TRBJ1-6, with 9 bases lining up with TRBD1. V lost 4 bases and J lost 6; bases outside the gene matches: 4. CDR1 is MNHEY and CDR2 is SMNVEV in the germline V gene (reference sequence). The CDR3 contains 15 residues. The CDR3 loop reads CASSSQTGGNSPLHF. DNA of the CDR3: TGTGCCAGCAGTTCCCAGACAGGGGGTAATTCACCCCTCCACTTT.

This clonotype was seen ten or more times. The chain carries TRBV7-9 and TRBJ1-5, with a weak D call TRBD1 (5 bases). The CDR3 is 16 residues long. Between the trimmed V and J ends, which lost 1 base and 7 bases, there was a span of 17 bases. CDR1 and CDR2 (germline): SEHNR, FQNEAQ (reference sequence). CDR3 bases: TGTGCCAGCAGCTTAGTCGTAGGCAGGGTGAACCAGCCCCAGCATTTT. This encodes CASSLVVGRVNQPQHF.

At least ten counts were recorded for this clonotype. The gene calls are TRBV6-5 and TRBJ1-1; D is possibly TRBD1 (5 bases). This CDR3 is 13 amino acids long. V was pared by 2 bases and J by 1 base, with 5 bases between. The germline CDR1 and CDR2 sequences are MNHEY and SVGAGI. The DNA of the CDR3 is TGTGCCAGCAGTTACGGGACGAACACTGAAGCTTTCTTT. It is translated as CASSYGTNTEAFF.

This clonotype was observed at least ten times. The CDR3 spells CASSPRGEGQPQHF. The CDR3 nucleotides read TGTGCCAGCAGTCCCAGGGGAGAAGGTCAGCCCCAGCATTTT. V gene TRBV7-9 combines with J gene TRBJ1-5, with D tentatively TRBD1 (6 bases). The CDR3 consists of 14 residues. Trimming took 6 bases from V and 6 from J, leaving 15 bases between them. Germline V gives CDR1 SEHNR, CDR2 FQNEAQ (reference sequence).

This clonotype has just a few counts. The chain uses TRBV6-1 and TRBJ2-1; TRBD2 aligns across 15 bases. Germline V lookup: CDR1 MNHNS, CDR2 SASEGT. This CDR3 region has 17 residues. J was trimmed by 7 bases and V by 5 bases; bases with no gene match: 9. This chain's CDR3 is CASSSRTSGGAGNEQFF. In nucleotides, the CDR3 is TGTGCCAGCAGTTCTCGGACTAGCGGGGGGGCGGGGAATGAGCAGTTCTTC.

CDR3 nucleotides: TGCGCCAGCAGTGCTTCCAGGGCAACTAATGAAAAACTGTTTTTT. Amino acid sequence: CASSASRATNEKLFF. The chain uses TRBV10-1 and TRBJ1-4, with D tentatively TRBD1 (5 bases). The V gene's germline CDR1 is WNHNN and CDR2 SYGVQD (reference sequence). The CDR3 extends over 15 amino acids. V lost 4 bases, J lost 0 bases, and 9 bases lay in between.

This clonotype has only a few counts. The rearrangement joins TRBV27 to TRBJ1-1; maybe TRBD1 (5 bases). V was pared by 0 bases and J by 3 bases, with 8 bases between. CDR3 length: 14 amino acids. Germline CDR1 and CDR2: MNHEY and SMNVEV (reference sequence). In DNA form, the CDR3 reads TGTGCCAGCAGTTTATCCGGGGCGGACACTGAAGCTTTCTTT. It is translated as CASSLSGADTEAFF.

The table lists this clonotype with a count of one. The gene calls are TRBV9 and TRBJ2-2; perhaps TRBD2 as D (6 bases). CDR1 is SGDLS and CDR2 is YYNGEE in the germline V gene. The V end was cut by 2 bases, the J end by 0 bases, with 14 bases between. The CDR3 extends over 17 amino acids. The CDR3 here is CASSVSGRGANTGELFF. The CDR3 DNA follows: TGTGCCAGCAGCGTGTCAGGGCGGGGCGCGAACACCGGGGAGCTGTTTTTT.

Regarding this clonotype: A read error may be the cause here, since a much bigger clone is one base away. The genes are TRBV12-5 and TRBJ1-5; TRBD1 aligns across 8 bases. J gave up 7 bases and V 2 bases, and 7 bases lay outside the gene matches. The CDR3 runs 15 residues. Germline V gives CDR1 LGHNT, CDR2 FRNRAP. DNA for the CDR3: TGTGCTAGTGGTTTGTCAGGGGGCGCGGGACAGCCCCAGCATTTT. Its translation is CASGLSGGAGQPQHF.

The chain couples TRBV12-3 or TRBV12-4 to TRBJ2-1; no reliable D call. Trimming took off 3 bases at V and 8 bases at J, with 5 bases between the two ends. The CDR3 contains 11 residues. This chain's CDR3 is CASSFGHEQFF. The CDR3 nucleotides are TGTGCCAGCAGTTTCGGACATGAGCAGTTCTTC.

To note about this clonotype: One end of the junction does not line up with germline, which may come from a read error. The chain recombines TRBV20-1 with TRBJ2-1, with TRBD1 matching 7 bases. Germline V gene data show CDR1 as DFQATT and CDR2 as SNEGSKA (reference sequence). The CDR3 sequence is 15 residues long. The chain's CDR3 is CSAPGQAAYDNEQSF. The CDR3 nucleotides are TGCAGTGCTCCCGGACAGGCGGCCTACGACAATGAGCAGTCCTTC.

This clonotype was seen more than once but under ten times. The chain has TRBV29-1 and TRBJ1-1; the D gene is possibly TRBD1 (6 bases). This CDR3 region has 14 residues. Trimming removed 0 bases at V and 1 base at J, with 9 bases between. CDR1 is SQVTM, CDR2 ANQGSEA, per germline. The DNA for the CDR3 is TGCAGCGTTGAAGATCAGACAGGGAACACTGAAGCTTTCTTT. This codes for CSVEDQTGNTEAFF.

The chain is built from TRBV19 and TRBJ2-1; D not resolved. Germline CDR1 and CDR2: LNHDA and SQIVND (reference sequence). V was clipped by 3 bases and J by 2 bases, with 5 bases between them. There are 13 residues in the CDR3. The CDR3 is CASSMDPYNEQFF. The CDR3 nucleotides are TGTGCCAGTAGTATGGATCCCTACAATGAGCAGTTCTTC.